This T cell receptor (beta chain) comes out of a study of PD-L1 blockade in urothelial cancer. The table came from immunoSEQ multiplex PCR; TCRdb's copy has only in-frame clones and leaves some out. The table has around 100,000 clones, under 85% seen once. From germline, CDR1 is ENHRY and CDR2 SYGVKD. The V segment lost 10 bases and the J segment 6 bases; nucleotides outside the gene matches: 10. The CDR3 sequence is 13 residues long. Sequencing used PBMCs, obtained around atezolizumab (anti-PD-L1) treatment. This sequence joins TRBV10-3 and TRBJ2-3; 7 nucleotides align to TRBD2. This TCR was sampled from a man aged 45-60 years with urothelial cancer. CDR3 in DNA: TGTGCCACTCGGGATGGGGGGGAGGATACGCAGTATTTT. Its protein product is CATRDGGEDTQYF.